Listed below are T cell receptor beta chains from one sample, sequenced in a study of cytomegalovirus exposure and HLA in healthy donors. Method: immunoSEQ multiplex PCR; TCRdb's copy keeps in-frame clones and lacks some. The sample yields over 130,000 clones, around 60% seen once. The sample consisted of PBMCs. The origin of the receptors is a woman aged 60 to 75 in good health and CMV-seropositive. Each CDR3 is given with its conserved first and last residue. The order of the fields is J gene, D gene, V gene, clone size, CDR3 DNA, CDR3 protein. A D gene is named only where the DNA matches it firmly. Clone size is given for some rows only: seen once, a few or many times, or a class if the clone is expanded.

j_gene: TRBJ1-2; d_gene: NA; v_gene: TRBV7-9; abundance: once; CDR3nt: TGTGCCAGCAGCGAGGAGGGCTATGGCTACACCTTC; CDR3aa: CASSEEGYGYTF
j_gene: TRBJ2-1; d_gene: TRBD2; v_gene: TRBV30; abundance: NA; CDR3nt: TGTGCCTGGAGTACCGGGACTAGCAGTCAGATCAATGAGCAGTTCTTC; CDR3aa: CAWSTGTSSQINEQFF
j_gene: TRBJ2-7; d_gene: NA; v_gene: TRBV5-1; abundance: NA; CDR3nt: TGCGCCAGCGGCTCGGGGTCTTCCTACGAGCAGTACTTC; CDR3aa: CASGSGSSYEQYF
j_gene: TRBJ2-3; d_gene: TRBD2; v_gene: TRBV4-3; abundance: few; CDR3nt: TGCGCCAGCAGCCCGGGTAAACTAGCGGGAGTAACAGATACGCAGTATTTT; CDR3aa: CASSPGKLAGVTDTQYF
j_gene: TRBJ1-1; d_gene: TRBD1; v_gene: TRBV28; abundance: NA; CDR3nt: TGTGCCAGCAGTTTATTAAGGGGACAGGGGATGAACACTGAAGCTTTCTTT; CDR3aa: CASSLLRGQGMNTEAFF
j_gene: TRBJ2-7; d_gene: NA; v_gene: TRBV27; abundance: NA; CDR3nt: TGTGCCAGCAGTTTAATACTTGGAGGGGGCGAGGAGCAGTACTTC; CDR3aa: CASSLILGGGEEQYF
j_gene: TRBJ1-3; d_gene: TRBD1; v_gene: TRBV28; abundance: NA; CDR3nt: TGTGCCAGCAGTTCCCCGACCGACAGGGGGCAAAGAAACACCATATATTTT; CDR3aa: CASSSPTDRGQRNTIYF
j_gene: TRBJ2-7; d_gene: TRBD2; v_gene: TRBV30; abundance: NA; CDR3nt: TGTGCCTGGAGAAGCGGGAGGGCCATGACCTACGAGCAGTACTTC; CDR3aa: CAWRSGRAMTYEQYF
j_gene: TRBJ1-1; d_gene: NA; v_gene: TRBV7-2; abundance: few; CDR3nt: TGTGCCAGCAGCTTCACAGGGAACACTGAAGCTTTCTTC; CDR3aa: CASSFTGNTEAFF
j_gene: TRBJ2-7; d_gene: NA; v_gene: TRBV6-6; abundance: NA; CDR3nt: TGTGCCAGCAATGCAGGGTGGAACGAGCAGTACTTC; CDR3aa: CASNAGWNEQYF
j_gene: TRBJ1-2; d_gene: NA; v_gene: TRBV25-1; abundance: few; CDR3nt: TGTGCCAGCAGTGAATATGTTCAGGATGGCTACACCTTC; CDR3aa: CASSEYVQDGYTF
j_gene: TRBJ2-3; d_gene: TRBD1; v_gene: TRBV4-2; abundance: NA; CDR3nt: TGTGCCAGCAGCCCTACCGGGACAGGGTACACAGATACGCAGTATTTT; CDR3aa: CASSPTGTGYTDTQYF
j_gene: TRBJ2-1; d_gene: TRBD2; v_gene: TRBV19; abundance: NA; CDR3nt: TGTGCCAGTAGTATAGTAGGAGCGGGAAAGTACAATGAGCAGTTCTTC; CDR3aa: CASSIVGAGKYNEQFF
j_gene: TRBJ1-5; d_gene: NA; v_gene: TRBV5-8; abundance: NA; CDR3nt: TGTGCCAGCAGCCGACAAATCAATCAGCCCCAGCATTTT; CDR3aa: CASSRQINQPQHF
j_gene: TRBJ2-1; d_gene: NA; v_gene: TRBV23-1; abundance: NA; CDR3nt: TGCGCCAGCAGTCAAGGGACGCGGAGGGCACCCCACAATGAGCAGTTCTTC; CDR3aa: CASSQGTRRAPHNEQFF
j_gene: TRBJ2-5; d_gene: NA; v_gene: TRBV5-1; abundance: NA; CDR3nt: TGCGCCAGCACCTCGCAAGAGACCCAGTACTTC; CDR3aa: CASTSQETQYF
j_gene: TRBJ2-3; d_gene: TRBD2; v_gene: TRBV7-2; abundance: NA; CDR3nt: TGTGCCAGCAGCACGGGACTAGCGGAACACACAGATACGCAGTATTTT; CDR3aa: CASSTGLAEHTDTQYF
j_gene: TRBJ2-1; d_gene: TRBD1; v_gene: TRBV28; abundance: NA; CDR3nt: TGTGCCAGCAGTCGAGTCGTACAGGGGTTAATTGAGCAGTTCTTC; CDR3aa: CASSRVVQGLIEQFF
j_gene: TRBJ1-2; d_gene: TRBD1; v_gene: TRBV5-1; abundance: NA; CDR3nt: TGCGCCAGCAGCTTGGGAAGCACAGGGGGCGGTGGCTACACCTTC; CDR3aa: CASSLGSTGGGGYTF
j_gene: TRBJ2-5; d_gene: TRBD1; v_gene: TRBV18; abundance: NA; CDR3nt: TGTGCCAGCTCACCAAGAGCCACAGGGGAAGAGACCCAGTACTTC; CDR3aa: CASSPRATGEETQYF
j_gene: TRBJ2-2; d_gene: NA; v_gene: TRBV5-1; abundance: NA; CDR3nt: TGCGCCGGCAGCTTGGAGGCTGGGAGCGGGGAGCTGTTTTTT; CDR3aa: CAGSLEAGSGELFF
j_gene: TRBJ2-2; d_gene: TRBD2; v_gene: TRBV7-2; abundance: NA; CDR3nt: TGTGCCAGCAGCTTAGGTGGCGGGAGGGTCACCGGGGAGCTGTTTTTT; CDR3aa: CASSLGGGRVTGELFF
j_gene: TRBJ2-1; d_gene: TRBD2; v_gene: TRBV9; abundance: NA; CDR3nt: TGTGCCAGCAGCCGTAGCGGGCCCTCCTACAATGAGCAGTTCTTC; CDR3aa: CASSRSGPSYNEQFF
j_gene: TRBJ2-1; d_gene: NA; v_gene: TRBV6-5; abundance: NA; CDR3nt: TGTGCCAGCAGTTATAAGGGGGACAAGCAGTTCTTC; CDR3aa: CASSYKGDKQFF
j_gene: TRBJ2-2; d_gene: NA; v_gene: TRBV4-2; abundance: once; CDR3nt: TGTGCCAGCAGCCAAGACCCCTTGGACGGGAGCGGGGAGCTGTTTTTT; CDR3aa: CASSQDPLDGSGELFF
j_gene: TRBJ1-3; d_gene: NA; v_gene: TRBV9; abundance: NA; CDR3nt: TGTGCCAGCAGCGCTAGTGGATCTGGAAACACCATATATTTT; CDR3aa: CASSASGSGNTIYF
j_gene: TRBJ2-7; d_gene: TRBD1; v_gene: TRBV5-1; abundance: NA; CDR3nt: TGCGCCAGCAGCTTGAACGCCCTCGGACAGGGCAACTACGAGCAGTACTTC; CDR3aa: CASSLNALGQGNYEQYF
j_gene: TRBJ2-7; d_gene: NA; v_gene: TRBV7-8; abundance: NA; CDR3nt: TGTGCCAGCAGCGCCACGGGGACTTACTACGAGCAGTACTTC; CDR3aa: CASSATGTYYEQYF
j_gene: TRBJ1-1; d_gene: NA; v_gene: TRBV29-1; abundance: NA; CDR3nt: TGCAGCGTTCGGGGGGGAGGGGACACTGAAGCTTTCTTT; CDR3aa: CSVRGGGDTEAFF
j_gene: TRBJ2-1; d_gene: NA; v_gene: TRBV28; abundance: NA; CDR3nt: TGTGCCAGCACTCTCGGGCGGGGCGATATCCCGAATGAGCAGTTCTTC; CDR3aa: CASTLGRGDIPNEQFF
j_gene: TRBJ2-7; d_gene: TRBD2; v_gene: TRBV4-2; abundance: NA; CDR3nt: TGTGCCAGCAGCCAAGGCCCGGGGGGCGAGCAGTACTTC; CDR3aa: CASSQGPGGEQYF